The clone carrying this T cell receptor (beta chain) was observed once. Per germline, CDR1 SGHRS and CDR2 YFSETQ. The CDR3 runs to 15 residues. V was clipped by 3 bases and J by 3 bases, with 15 bases between them. These data originate in a study of blood T cell repertoires in COVID-19. As for the study in general: The cDNA or gDNA used as material had been derived from T cells, B-cell-depleted T cells, or PBMCs.

TCRdb keeps only in-frame clones here, not all; method: immunoSEQ multiplex PCR. The sample includes approximately 260,000 clones, nearly 90% of them seen just once. The sample was peripheral blood. The chain links TRBV5-1 to TRBJ1-2, with TRBD1 as a possible D gene (6 bases). The receptor was derived from a woman aged 60-70 years with COVID-19, enrolled during active disease. DNA of the CDR3: TGCGCCAGCAGCTGGAAGGACAGCGGAGACTATGGCTACACCTTC. It yields the protein CASSWKDSGDYGYTF. The full variable domain, rest sourced from reference TRBV5-1 and TRBJ1-2, is KAGVTQTPRYLIKTRGQQVTLSCSPISGHRSVSWYQQTPGQGLQFLFEYFSETQRNKGNFPGRFSGRQFSNSRSEMNVSTLELGDSALYLCASSWKDSGDYGYTFGSGTRLTVV.